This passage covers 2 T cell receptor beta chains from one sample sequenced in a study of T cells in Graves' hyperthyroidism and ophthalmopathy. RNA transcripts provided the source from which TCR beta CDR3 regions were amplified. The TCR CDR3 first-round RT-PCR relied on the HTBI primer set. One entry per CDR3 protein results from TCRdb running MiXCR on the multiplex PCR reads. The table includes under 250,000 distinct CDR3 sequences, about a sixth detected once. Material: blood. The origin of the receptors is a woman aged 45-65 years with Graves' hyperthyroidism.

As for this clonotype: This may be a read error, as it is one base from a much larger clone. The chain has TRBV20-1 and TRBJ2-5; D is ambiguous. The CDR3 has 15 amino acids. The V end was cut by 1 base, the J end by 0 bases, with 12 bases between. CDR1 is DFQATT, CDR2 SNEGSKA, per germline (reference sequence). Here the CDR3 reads CSARVIGPNQETQYF. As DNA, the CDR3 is TGCAGTGCTAGAGTCATAGGCCCCAACCAAGAGACCCAGTACTTC.

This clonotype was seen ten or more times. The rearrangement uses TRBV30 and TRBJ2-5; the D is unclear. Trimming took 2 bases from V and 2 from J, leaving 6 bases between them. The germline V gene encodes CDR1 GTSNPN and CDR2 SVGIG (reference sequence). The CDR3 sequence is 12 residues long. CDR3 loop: CAWSLAQETQYF. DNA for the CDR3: TGTGCCTGGAGTTTGGCACAAGAGACCCAGTACTTC.